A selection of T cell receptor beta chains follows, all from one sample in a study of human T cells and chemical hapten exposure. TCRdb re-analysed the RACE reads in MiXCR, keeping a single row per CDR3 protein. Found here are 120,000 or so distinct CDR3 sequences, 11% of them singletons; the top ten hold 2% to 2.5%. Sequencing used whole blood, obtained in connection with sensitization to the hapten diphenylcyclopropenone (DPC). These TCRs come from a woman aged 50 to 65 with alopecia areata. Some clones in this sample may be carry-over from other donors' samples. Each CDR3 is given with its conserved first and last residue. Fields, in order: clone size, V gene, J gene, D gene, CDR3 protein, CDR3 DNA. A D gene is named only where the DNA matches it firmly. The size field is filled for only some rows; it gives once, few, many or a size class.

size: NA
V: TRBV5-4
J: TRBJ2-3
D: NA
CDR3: CASSSGEGTSTDTQYF
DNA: TGTGCCAGCAGCTCAGGGGAGGGGACTAGCACAGATACGCAGTATTTT

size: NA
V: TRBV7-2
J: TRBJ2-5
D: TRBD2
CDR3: CASSSRTSGYRETQYF
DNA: TGTGCCAGCAGCTCCAGGACTAGCGGATATAGAGAGACCCAGTACTTC

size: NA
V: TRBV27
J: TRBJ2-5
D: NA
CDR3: CASSFRANQETQYF
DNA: TGTGCCAGCAGTTTCAGGGCCAACCAAGAGACCCAGTACTTC

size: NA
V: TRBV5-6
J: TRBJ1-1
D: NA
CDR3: CASSLASRGADTEAFF
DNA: TGTGCCAGCAGCTTGGCTTCTAGGGGCGCTGACACTGAAGCTTTCTTT

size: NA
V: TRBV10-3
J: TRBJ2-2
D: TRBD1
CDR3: CATSGQANTGELFF
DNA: TGTGCCACAAGCGGACAGGCGAACACCGGGGAGCTGTTTTTT

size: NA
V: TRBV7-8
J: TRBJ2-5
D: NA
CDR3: CASSPNPWGKETQYF
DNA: TGTGCCAGCAGCCCGAACCCCTGGGGTAAGGAGACCCAGTACTTC

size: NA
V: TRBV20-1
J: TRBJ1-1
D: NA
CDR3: CSARDVGYSRNTEAFF
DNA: TGCAGTGCTAGAGATGTTGGGTACAGCAGGAACACTGAAGCTTTCTTT

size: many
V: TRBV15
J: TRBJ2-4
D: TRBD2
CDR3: CATSREGLADNIQYF
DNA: TGTGCCACCAGCAGAGAAGGACTAGCGGATAACATTCAGTACTTC

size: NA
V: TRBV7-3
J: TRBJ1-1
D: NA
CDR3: CASSSGRSPTEAFF
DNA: TGTGCCAGCAGCTCGGGACGCAGTCCCACTGAAGCTTTCTTT

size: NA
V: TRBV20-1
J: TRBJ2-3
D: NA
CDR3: CSASPAADTQYF
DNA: TGCAGTGCTAGTCCCGCGGCAGATACGCAGTATTTT

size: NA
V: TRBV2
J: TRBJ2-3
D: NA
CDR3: CASGVEGTGTDTQYF
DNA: TGTGCCAGCGGAGTGGAGGGGACAGGCACAGATACGCAGTATTTT

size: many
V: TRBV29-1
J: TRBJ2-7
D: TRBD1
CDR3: CSGGTGRNEQYF
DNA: TGCAGCGGGGGGACAGGGAGGAACGAGCAGTACTTC

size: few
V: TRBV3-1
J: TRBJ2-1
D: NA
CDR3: CASSQDLGELYNEQFF
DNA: TGTGCCAGCAGCCAAGATTTGGGGGAGCTGTACAATGAGCAGTTCTTC

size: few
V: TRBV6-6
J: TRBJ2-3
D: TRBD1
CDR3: CASRKQGVADTQYF
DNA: TGTGCCAGCAGGAAACAGGGGGTCGCAGATACGCAGTATTTT

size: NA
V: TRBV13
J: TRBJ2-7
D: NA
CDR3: CASSPQGTPHEQYF
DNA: TGTGCCAGCAGCCCCCAGGGGACGCCCCACGAGCAGTACTTC

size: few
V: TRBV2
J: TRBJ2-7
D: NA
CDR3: CASSVQGQTYEQYF
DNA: TGTGCCAGCAGTGTACAAGGACAGACCTACGAGCAGTACTTC

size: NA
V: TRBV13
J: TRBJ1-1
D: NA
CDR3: CASSLPREDRDTEAFF
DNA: TGTGCCAGCAGCTTGCCCAGGGAAGATCGAGACACTGAAGCTTTCTTT

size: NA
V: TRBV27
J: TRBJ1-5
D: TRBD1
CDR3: CASSAGTGINQPQHF
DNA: TGTGCCAGCAGTGCAGGGACAGGTATTAATCAGCCCCAGCATTTT

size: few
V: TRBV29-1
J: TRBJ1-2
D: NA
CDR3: CSVEDPEGGGYTF
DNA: TGCAGCGTTGAAGATCCGGAGGGGGGTGGCTACACCTTC

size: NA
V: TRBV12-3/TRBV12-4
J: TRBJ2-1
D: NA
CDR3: CASSLGVDNNEQFF
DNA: TGTGCCAGCAGTTTAGGGGTAGACAACAATGAGCAGTTCTTC

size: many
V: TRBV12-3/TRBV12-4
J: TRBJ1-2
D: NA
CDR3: CASSLGGGYGYTF
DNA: TGTGCCAGCAGTTTAGGGGGAGGGTATGGCTACACCTTC

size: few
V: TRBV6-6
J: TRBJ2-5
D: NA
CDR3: CASSYVGRETQYF
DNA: TGTGCCAGCAGTTATGTGGGGCGCGAGACCCAGTACTTC

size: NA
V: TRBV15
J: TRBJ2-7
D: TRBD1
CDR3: CATSSRSRDSFYEQYF
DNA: TGTGCCACCAGCAGCCGCAGCCGGGACAGCTTCTACGAGCAGTACTTC

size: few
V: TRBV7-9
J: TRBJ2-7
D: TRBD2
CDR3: CASSLSGAVGSYEQYF
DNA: TGTGCCAGCAGCCTCAGCGGGGCGGTTGGTTCCTACGAGCAGTACTTC

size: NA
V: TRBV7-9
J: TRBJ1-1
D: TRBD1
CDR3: CASSFVGQGRLGNTEAFF
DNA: TGTGCCAGCAGCTTCGTTGGACAGGGTAGGTTGGGGAACACTGAAGCTTTCTTT

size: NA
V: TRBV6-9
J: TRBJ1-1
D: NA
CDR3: CASSYGGGKTEAFF
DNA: TGTGCCAGCAGTTATGGCGGCGGTAAGACTGAAGCTTTCTTT

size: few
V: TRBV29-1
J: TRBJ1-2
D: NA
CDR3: CSVRAGNGYTF
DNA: TGCAGCGTTAGGGCAGGGAATGGCTACACCTTC

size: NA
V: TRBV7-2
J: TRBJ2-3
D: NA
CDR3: CASSLAYPDTQYF
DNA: TGTGCCAGCAGCTTAGCCTATCCAGATACGCAGTATTTT

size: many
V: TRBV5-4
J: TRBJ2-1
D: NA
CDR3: CASSLKQGGFNEQFF
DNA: TGTGCCAGCAGCTTGAAACAGGGAGGTTTCAATGAGCAGTTCTTC

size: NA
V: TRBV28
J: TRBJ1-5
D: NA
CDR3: CASMVGASNQPQHF
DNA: TGTGCCAGCATGGTGGGTGCGAGCAATCAGCCCCAGCATTTT

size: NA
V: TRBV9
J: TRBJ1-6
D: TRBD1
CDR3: CASSPSPGTGYDSPLHF
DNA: TGTGCCAGCAGCCCGAGTCCCGGGACAGGGTATGATTCACCCCTCCACTTT

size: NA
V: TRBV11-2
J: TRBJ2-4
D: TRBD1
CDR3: CASGLTGMAKNIQYF
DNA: TGTGCCAGCGGGCTGACAGGGATGGCCAAAAACATTCAGTACTTC

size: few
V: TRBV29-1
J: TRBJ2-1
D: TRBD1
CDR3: CSVPGDRVANEQFF
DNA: TGCAGCGTACCCGGGGACAGGGTGGCCAATGAGCAGTTCTTC

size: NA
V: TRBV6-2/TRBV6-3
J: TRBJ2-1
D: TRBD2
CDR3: CASISGSVNEQFF
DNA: TGTGCCAGTATTAGCGGGAGCGTTAATGAGCAGTTCTTC

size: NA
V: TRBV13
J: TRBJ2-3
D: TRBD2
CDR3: CASSLGEGRADTQYF
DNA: TGTGCCAGCAGCTTGGGGGAGGGCCGGGCAGATACGCAGTATTTT

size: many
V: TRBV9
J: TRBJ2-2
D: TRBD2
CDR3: CASSGRRGANTGELFF
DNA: TGTGCCAGCAGCGGACGGCGGGGGGCGAACACCGGGGAGCTGTTTTTT

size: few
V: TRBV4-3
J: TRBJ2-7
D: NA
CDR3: CASSPAGNRVEVYEQYF
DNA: TGCGCCAGCAGCCCGGCCGGAAACAGGGTGGAAGTTTACGAGCAGTACTTC

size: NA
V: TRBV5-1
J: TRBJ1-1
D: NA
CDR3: CASREVRGYTEAFF
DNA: TGCGCCAGCAGAGAAGTCAGGGGTTACACTGAAGCTTTCTTT

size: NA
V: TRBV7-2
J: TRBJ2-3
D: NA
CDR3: CASSSTGRGADTQYF
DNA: TGTGCCAGCAGCTCAACAGGGAGGGGGGCAGATACGCAGTATTTT

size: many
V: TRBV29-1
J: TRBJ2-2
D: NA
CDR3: CSVVAENTGELFF
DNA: TGCAGCGTTGTTGCCGAGAACACCGGGGAGCTGTTTTTT

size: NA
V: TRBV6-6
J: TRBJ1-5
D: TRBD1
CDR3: CASRGTGGNQPQHF
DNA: TGTGCCAGCAGGGGGACAGGGGGCAATCAGCCCCAGCATTTT

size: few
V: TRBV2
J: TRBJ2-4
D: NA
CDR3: CASSDRATKNIQYF
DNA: TGTGCCAGCAGTGACAGGGCGACCAAAAACATTCAGTACTTC

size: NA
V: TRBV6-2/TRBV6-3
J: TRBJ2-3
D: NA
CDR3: CASSSWDTQYF
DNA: TGTGCCAGCAGTTCGTGGGATACGCAGTATTTT

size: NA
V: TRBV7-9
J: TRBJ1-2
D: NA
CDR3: CASSLLGDYGYTF
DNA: TGTGCCAGCAGCTTATTAGGGGATTATGGCTACACCTTC